The 12 T cell receptor beta chains in this list originate from one sample, sequenced in a study of lymphopenia after photon versus proton radiotherapy. Profiling relied on immunoSEQ multiplex PCR, and the TCRdb table lists in-frame clones only, not all of them. The sample lists tens of thousands of clones; around 80% were seen once. Sample: peripheral blood, taken from a patient treated with photon-based radiotherapy. The receptor source for this set is a man aged 50 or older with gastric cancer.

This clone was observed once. The V call is TRBV7-9, the J call TRBJ1-2, with unresolved D. V lost 4 bases and J lost 2, with 5 bases in between. This CDR3 has 12 amino acids. The germline V gene has CDR1 SEHNR and CDR2 FQNEAQ (reference sequence). The CDR3 nucleotides read TGTGCCAGCAGCTCGGGGAACTATGGCTACACCTTC. It yields the protein CASSSGNYGYTF.

The rearrangement links TRBV4-3 to TRBJ2-7; D is ambiguous. The CDR3 sequence is 13 residues long. Germline values: CDR1 LGHNA, CDR2 YSLEER. Trimming took off 1 base at V and 4 bases at J, with 8 bases between the two ends. The CDR3 bases are TGCGCCAGCAGCCAAGTAAGGGCTTACGAGCAGTACTTC. Translating gives CASSQVRAYEQYF.

There are a few counts of this clone. This rearrangement joins TRBV19 to TRBJ2-7; D tentatively fits TRBD1 or TRBD2 (6 bases each). V was clipped by 3 bases and J by 5 bases, with 17 bases between them. This CDR3 is built from 15 residues. Per germline, CDR1 LNHDA and CDR2 SQIVND (reference sequence). The CDR3 spells CASSIRGPIGNEQYF. For the CDR3, the DNA is TGTGCCAGTAGTATCCGGGGGCCCATCGGCAACGAGCAGTACTTC. The full variable domain, with the rest looked up from reference TRBV19 and TRBJ2-7, is DGGITQSPKYLFRKEGQNVTLSCEQNLNHDAMYWYRQDPGQGLRLIYYSQIVNDFQKGDIAEGYSVSREKKESFPLTVTSAQKNPTAFYLCASSIRGPIGNEQYFGPGTRLTVT.

CDR3 loop: CASSQDHSREGTDTQYF. The CDR3 DNA is TGCGCCAGCAGCCAAGATCACTCGCGGGAAGGCACAGATACGCAGTATTTT. The V gene is TRBV4-1, the J gene TRBJ2-3, with D tentatively TRBD2 (6 bases). Per germline, CDR1 MGHRA and CDR2 YSYEKL. V was pared by 0 bases and J by 1 base, with 14 bases between. The CDR3 totals 17 residues.

This chain's CDR3 is CASSFRTLTDTQYF. CDR3 bases: TGTGCCAGCAGCTTCAGGACCCTGACAGATACGCAGTATTTT. J is TRBJ2-3 and V is TRBV7-8, with D uncertain. Germline V gives CDR1 SGHVS, CDR2 FQNEAQ. This CDR3 has 14 amino acids. V was shortened by 3 bases and J by 3 bases, with 10 bases between the two germline ends.

The chain uses TRBV7-9 and TRBJ2-7; D might be TRBD1 (5 bases). Looked up from germline, CDR1 is SEHNR and CDR2 is FQNEAQ (reference sequence). The CDR3 covers 15 residues. Trimming took off 1 base at V and 5 bases at J, with 15 bases between the two ends. The CDR3 DNA sequence: TGTGCCAGCAGCTTAGAGGGTTACAGGCCCGACGAGCAGTACTTC. Encoded protein: CASSLEGYRPDEQYF.

In its sample, this clone was seen once. V is TRBV6-5 and J is TRBJ1-1; D unresolved. CDR1 and CDR2 (germline): MNHEY, SVGAGI. The germline V and J ends were trimmed by 7 bases and 1 base, with 13 bases remaining between them. CDR3 length equals 14 residues. CDR3 sequence reads: CASKATLANTEAFF. Written as DNA, the CDR3 is TGTGCCAGCAAGGCAACATTAGCGAACACTGAAGCTTTCTTT.

V is TRBV4-2 and J is TRBJ2-7, with D perhaps assigned TRBD1 or TRBD2 (5 bases each). The germline V gene encodes CDR1 LGHNA and CDR2 YNFKEQ. The length of the CDR3 is 14 residues. V was pared by 4 bases and J by 2 bases, with 12 bases between. The CDR3 loop is CASSPGKGPYEQYF. The CDR3, as DNA: TGTGCCAGCAGCCCCGGGAAGGGGCCCTACGAGCAGTACTTC.

The CDR3 bases are TGTGCCAGCAGTTTAGCGACAGATGGAGGCTACACCTTC. It encodes CASSLATDGGYTF. The chain combines TRBV28 with TRBJ1-2, with D possibly TRBD1 on 5 matching bases. CDR3 size: 13 residues. The V end lost 2 bases, the J end lost 8 bases, and 12 bases lay between the germline ends. Germline assignment: CDR1 MDHEN and CDR2 SYDVKM.

This sequence joins TRBV28 and TRBJ2-4; the match to TRBD2 covers 11 bases. Germline V gives CDR1 MDHEN, CDR2 SYDVKM. V was pared by 5 bases and J by 9 bases, with 9 bases of the junction left unmatched. The length of the CDR3 is 15 residues. The CDR3 region has the DNA TGTGCCAGCAGTACCCGGGGACTAGCGGACTTCATTCAGTACTTC. Protein sequence: CASSTRGLADFIQYF.

Here the CDR3 reads CASSFRSRGSNQPQHF. CDR3 sequence (DNA): TGTGCCAGCAGTTTTCGTAGTCGGGGTAGCAATCAGCCCCAGCATTTT. The chain has TRBV28 and TRBJ1-5; D remains ambiguous. In germline, CDR1 is MDHEN, CDR2 SYDVKM. V gave up 3 bases and J gave up 0 bases, with 12 bases separating them. CDR3 length: 16 residues.

The V and J genes are TRBV6-5 and TRBJ2-7, with 7 bases identical to TRBD1. V was pared by 5 bases and J by 2 bases, with 3 bases of the junction left unmatched. The CDR3 is 13 residues long. Per the germline V gene, CDR1 is MNHEY and CDR2 is SVGAGI. The CDR3 coding sequence is TGTGCCAGCAGTCCGACAGGGCCCTACGAGCAGTACTTC. Its protein product is CASSPTGPYEQYF.